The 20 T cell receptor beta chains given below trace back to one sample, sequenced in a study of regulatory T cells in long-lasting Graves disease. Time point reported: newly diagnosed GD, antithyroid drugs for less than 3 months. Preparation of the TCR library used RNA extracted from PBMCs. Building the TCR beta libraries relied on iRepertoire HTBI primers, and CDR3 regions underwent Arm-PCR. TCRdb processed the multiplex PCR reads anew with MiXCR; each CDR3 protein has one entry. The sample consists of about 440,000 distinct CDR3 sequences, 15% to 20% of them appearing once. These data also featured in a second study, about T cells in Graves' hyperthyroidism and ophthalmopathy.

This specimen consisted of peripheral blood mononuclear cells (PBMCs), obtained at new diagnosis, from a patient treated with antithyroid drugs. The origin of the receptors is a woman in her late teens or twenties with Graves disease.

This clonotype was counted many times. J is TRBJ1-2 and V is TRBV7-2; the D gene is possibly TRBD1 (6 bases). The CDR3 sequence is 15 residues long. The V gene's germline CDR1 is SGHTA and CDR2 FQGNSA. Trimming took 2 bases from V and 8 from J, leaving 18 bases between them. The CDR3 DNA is TGTGCCAGCAGCTTAAGACGGGCAGGGGTAGGGGGCTACACCTTC. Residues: CASSLRRAGVGGYTF.

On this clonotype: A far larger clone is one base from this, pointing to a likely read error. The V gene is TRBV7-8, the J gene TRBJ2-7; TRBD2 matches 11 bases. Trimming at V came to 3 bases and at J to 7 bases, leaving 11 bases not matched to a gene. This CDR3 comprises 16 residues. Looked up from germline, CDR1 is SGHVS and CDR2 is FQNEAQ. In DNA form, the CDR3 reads TGTGCCAGCAGCTTTATTCTCACTAGCGGGAGCAATGAGCAGTACTTC. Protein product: CASSFILTSGSNEQYF.

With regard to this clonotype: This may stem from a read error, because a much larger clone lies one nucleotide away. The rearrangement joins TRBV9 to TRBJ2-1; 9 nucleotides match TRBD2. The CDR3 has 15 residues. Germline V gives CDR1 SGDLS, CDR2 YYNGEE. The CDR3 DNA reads TGTGCCAGCAGCACTTCCGGGACTAGCTACAATGAGCTGTTCTTC. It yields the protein CASSTSGTSYNELFF. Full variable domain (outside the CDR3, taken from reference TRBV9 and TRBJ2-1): DSGVTQTPKHLITATGQRVTLRCSPRSGDLSVYWYQQSLDQGLQFLIQYYNGEERAKGNILERFSAQQFPDLHSELNLSSLELGDSALYFCASSTSGTSYNELFFGPGTRLTVL.

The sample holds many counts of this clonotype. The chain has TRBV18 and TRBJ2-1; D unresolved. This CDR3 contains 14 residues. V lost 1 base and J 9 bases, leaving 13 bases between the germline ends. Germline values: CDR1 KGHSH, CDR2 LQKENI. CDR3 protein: CASSPRSRAGEQFF. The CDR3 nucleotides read TGTGCCAGCTCACCACGAAGCCGAGCTGGTGAGCAGTTCTTC.

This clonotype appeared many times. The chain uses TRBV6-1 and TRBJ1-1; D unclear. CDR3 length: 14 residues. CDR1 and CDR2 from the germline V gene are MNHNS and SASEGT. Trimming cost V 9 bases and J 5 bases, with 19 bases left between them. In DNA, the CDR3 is TGTGCCAGTACCCGATCCATACGTTCGACTGAAGCTTTCTTT. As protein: CASTRSIRSTEAFF.

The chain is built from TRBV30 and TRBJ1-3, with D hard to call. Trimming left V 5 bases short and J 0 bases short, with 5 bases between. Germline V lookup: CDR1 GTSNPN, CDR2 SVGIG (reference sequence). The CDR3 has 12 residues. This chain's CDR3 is CAWGPSGNTIYF. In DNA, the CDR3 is TGTGCCTGGGGGCCCTCTGGAAACACCATATATTTT.

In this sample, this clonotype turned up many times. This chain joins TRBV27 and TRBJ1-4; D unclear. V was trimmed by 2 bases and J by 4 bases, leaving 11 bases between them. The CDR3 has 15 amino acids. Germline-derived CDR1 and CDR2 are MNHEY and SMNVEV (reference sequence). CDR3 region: CASSLRGMGNEKLFF. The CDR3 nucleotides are TGTGCCAGCAGTTTACGAGGGATGGGTAATGAAAAACTGTTTTTT.

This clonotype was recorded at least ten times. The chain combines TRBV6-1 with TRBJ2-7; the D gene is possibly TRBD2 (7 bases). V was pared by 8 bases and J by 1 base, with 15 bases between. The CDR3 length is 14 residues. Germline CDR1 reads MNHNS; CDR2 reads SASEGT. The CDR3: CASSGGMTSYEQYF. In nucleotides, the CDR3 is TGTGCCAGCTCGGGGGGCATGACGTCCTACGAGCAGTACTTC.

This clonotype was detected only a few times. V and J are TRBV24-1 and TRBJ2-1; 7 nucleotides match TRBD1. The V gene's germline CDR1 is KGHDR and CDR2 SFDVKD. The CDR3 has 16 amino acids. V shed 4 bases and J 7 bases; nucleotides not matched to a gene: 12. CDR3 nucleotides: TGTGCCACCAGTGACCCGACAGGGAACGAAGTAAATGAGCAGTTCTTC. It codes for CATSDPTGNEVNEQFF.

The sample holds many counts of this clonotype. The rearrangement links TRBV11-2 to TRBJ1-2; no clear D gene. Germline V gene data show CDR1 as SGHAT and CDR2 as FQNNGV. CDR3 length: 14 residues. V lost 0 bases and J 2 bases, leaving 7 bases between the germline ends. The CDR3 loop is CASSLERENYGYTF. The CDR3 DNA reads TGTGCCAGCAGCTTAGAGAGAGAAAACTATGGCTACACCTTC.

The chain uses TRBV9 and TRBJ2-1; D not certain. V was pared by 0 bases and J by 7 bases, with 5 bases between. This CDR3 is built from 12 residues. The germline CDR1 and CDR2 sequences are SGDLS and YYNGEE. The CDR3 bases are TGTGCCAGCAGCGTAGCGGAGAATGAGCAGTTCTTC. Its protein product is CASSVAENEQFF.

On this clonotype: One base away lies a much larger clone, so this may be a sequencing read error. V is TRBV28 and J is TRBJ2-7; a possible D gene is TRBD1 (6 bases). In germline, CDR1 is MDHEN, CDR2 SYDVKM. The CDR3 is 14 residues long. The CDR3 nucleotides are TGTGTCAGCAGTCGACAGGCCAGCTCCTACGAGCAGTACTTC. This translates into CVSSRQASSYEQYF.

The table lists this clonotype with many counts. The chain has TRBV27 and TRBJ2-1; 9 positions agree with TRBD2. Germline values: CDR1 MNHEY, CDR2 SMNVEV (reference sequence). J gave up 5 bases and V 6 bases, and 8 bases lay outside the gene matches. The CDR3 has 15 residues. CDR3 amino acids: CASSPLAGSHNEQFF. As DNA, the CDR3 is TGTGCCAGCAGCCCTCTAGCGGGATCCCACAATGAGCAGTTCTTC.

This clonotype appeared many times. The CDR3 bases are TGTGCCAGCAGTTTAATGACAGACGAGCAGTTCTTC. Translating it yields CASSLMTDEQFF. The V call is TRBV28, the J call TRBJ2-1, with D perhaps matching TRBD1 (5 bases). Trimming shortened V by 2 bases and J by 10 bases, and 9 bases separated the two germline ends. The V gene's germline CDR1 is MDHEN and CDR2 SYDVKM. This CDR3 spans 12 amino acids.

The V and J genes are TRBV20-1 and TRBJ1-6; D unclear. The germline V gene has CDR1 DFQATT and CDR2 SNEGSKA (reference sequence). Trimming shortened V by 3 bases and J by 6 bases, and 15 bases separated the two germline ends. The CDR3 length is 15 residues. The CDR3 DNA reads TGCAGTGCTAGCGCCGGGTCCGGGTTTAATTCACCCCTCCACTTT. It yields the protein CSASAGSGFNSPLHF.

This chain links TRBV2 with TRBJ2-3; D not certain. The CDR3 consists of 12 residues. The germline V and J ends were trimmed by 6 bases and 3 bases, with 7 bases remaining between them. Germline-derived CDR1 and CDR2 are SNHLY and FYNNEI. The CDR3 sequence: CASRQITDTQYF. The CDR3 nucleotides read TGTGCCAGCAGACAGATTACAGATACGCAGTATTTT.

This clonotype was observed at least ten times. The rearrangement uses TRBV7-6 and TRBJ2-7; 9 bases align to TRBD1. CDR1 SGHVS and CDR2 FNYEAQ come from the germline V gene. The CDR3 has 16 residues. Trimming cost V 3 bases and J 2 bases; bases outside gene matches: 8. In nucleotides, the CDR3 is TGTGCCAGCAGCTTGGACCCGGACAGGGGACCCTACGAGCAGTACTTC. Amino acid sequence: CASSLDPDRGPYEQYF.

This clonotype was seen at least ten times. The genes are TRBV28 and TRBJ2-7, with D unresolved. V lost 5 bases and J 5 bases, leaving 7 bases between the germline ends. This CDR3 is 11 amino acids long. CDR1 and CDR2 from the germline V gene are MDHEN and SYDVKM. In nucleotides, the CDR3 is TGTGCCAGCAGTCCAGCGAACGAGCAGTACTTC. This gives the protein CASSPANEQYF. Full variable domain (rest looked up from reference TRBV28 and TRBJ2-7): DVKVTQSSRYLVKRTGEKVFLECVQDMDHENMFWYRQDPGLGLRLIYFSYDVKMKEKGDIPEGYSVSREKKERFSLILESASTNQTSMYLCASSPANEQYFGPGTRLTVT.

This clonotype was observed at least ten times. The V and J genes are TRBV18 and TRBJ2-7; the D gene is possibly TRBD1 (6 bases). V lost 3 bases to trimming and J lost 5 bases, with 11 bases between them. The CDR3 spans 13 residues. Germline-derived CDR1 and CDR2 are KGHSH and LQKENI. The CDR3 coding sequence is TGTGCCAGCTCACCGGCCCGGGACAACGAGCAGTACTTC. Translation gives CASSPARDNEQYF.

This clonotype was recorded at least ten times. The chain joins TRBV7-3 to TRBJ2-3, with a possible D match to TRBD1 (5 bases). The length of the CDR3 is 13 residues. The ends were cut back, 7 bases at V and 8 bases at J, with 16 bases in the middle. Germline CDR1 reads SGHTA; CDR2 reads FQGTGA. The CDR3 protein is CASTESRGGTQYF. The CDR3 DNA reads TGTGCCAGCACCGAATCTAGGGGCGGTACGCAGTATTTT.